These 11 T cell receptor beta chains share one sample of origin, sequenced in a study of cytomegalovirus exposure and HLA in healthy donors. Primers for the PCR totalled 60 Vbeta and 13 Jbeta. Assay used: immunoSEQ multiplex PCR; TCRdb lists only in-frame clones, some missing. Found here are 200,000 to 250,000 clones, approximately 87% of them singletons; the top ten hold 1.3%. Sequenced input: PBMCs. The receptor source for this set is a human donor in good health.

The chain is built from TRBV5-6 and TRBJ1-2; TRBD1 matches 9 bases. This CDR3 has 13 residues. The V segment lost 4 bases and the J segment 7 bases; nucleotides outside the gene matches: 5. The germline V gene has CDR1 SGHDT and CDR2 YYEEEE. The CDR3, as DNA: TGTGCCAGCAGCCCGTGGGACAGGGTTGGCTACACCTTC. This codes for CASSPWDRVGYTF.

Only a few counts were recorded for this clone. The chain employs TRBV4-1 and TRBJ1-1, with a tentative D call TRBD1 (5 bases). The length of the CDR3 is 17 residues. Per germline, CDR1 MGHRA and CDR2 YSYEKL. Trimming shortened V by 0 bases and J by 2 bases, and 16 bases separated the two germline ends. This CDR3 reads CASSQESPRDLNTEAFF. CDR3 coding DNA: TGCGCCAGCAGCCAAGAATCACCCAGGGATCTTAACACTGAAGCTTTCTTT.

The table lists this clone with a few counts. The V gene is TRBV4-1, the J gene TRBJ2-1; no firm D call. Trimming stripped 3 bases from V and 6 bases from J, with 15 bases between. The CDR3 has 15 residues. Germline V CDR1 and CDR2: MGHRA, YSYEKL. The CDR3 nucleotides are TGCGCCAGCAGCCACGCGCTCGGTGTTGGCAATGAGCAGTTCTTC. Translated, it gives CASSHALGVGNEQFF.

This clone has only a few counts. This chain joins TRBV7-9 and TRBJ2-1, with 13 bases fitting TRBD2. Looked up from germline, CDR1 is SEHNR and CDR2 is FQNEAQ (reference sequence). The CDR3 extends over 14 amino acids. V lost 10 bases to trimming and J lost 7 bases; unmatched junction nucleotides: 7. The CDR3 protein is CAIIGLAGVNEQFF. CDR3 sequence (DNA): TGTGCCATCATAGGACTAGCGGGAGTTAATGAGCAGTTCTTC.

The sample holds a few counts of this clone. This rearrangement joins TRBV4-1 to TRBJ1-3; D remains unclear. Per the germline V gene, CDR1 is MGHRA and CDR2 is YSYEKL. V lost 1 base to trimming and J lost 0 bases, with 28 bases between them. CDR3 length: 22 residues. CDR3 in amino acids: CASSQGARPAQVTVRSGNTIYF. DNA for the CDR3: TGCGCCAGCAGCCAAGGGGCCCGGCCTGCCCAAGTAACAGTCCGCTCTGGAAACACCATATATTTT.

This chain joins TRBV19 and TRBJ1-5; 12 bases match TRBD1. Germline V gene data show CDR1 as LNHDA and CDR2 as SQIVND (reference sequence). V shed 5 bases and J 6 bases; nucleotides not matched to a gene: 8. The CDR3 spans 16 residues. CDR3 region: CASSFYGTGGVQPQHF. CDR3 sequence (DNA): TGTGCCAGTAGTTTCTACGGGACAGGGGGCGTTCAGCCCCAGCATTTT.

The chain carries TRBV7-8 and TRBJ2-2; 7 bases match TRBD1. The CDR3 covers 14 residues. V lost 6 bases and J lost 3; bases outside the gene matches: 4. CDR1 is SGHVS, CDR2 FQNEAQ, per germline. Written as DNA, the CDR3 is TGTGCCAGCAGGAGGGGGCGCGACACCGGGGAGCTGTTTTTT. Its protein product is CASRRGRDTGELFF.

The gene calls are TRBV5-5 and TRBJ2-5; TRBD2 matches at 11 bases. Unmatched junction bases numbered 5, after V lost 5 bases and J lost 5 bases. CDR3 length equals 14 residues. Germline values: CDR1 SGHKS, CDR2 YYEKEE (reference sequence). CDR3 in amino acids: CASRATSGAETQYF. DNA of the CDR3: TGTGCCAGCAGGGCGACTAGCGGGGCGGAGACCCAGTACTTC.

This clone appeared a single time. CDR3 DNA: TGTGCCAGTAGACACACAGGGTCGGGGCAGCCCCAGCATTTT. Protein: CASRHTGSGQPQHF. The V gene is TRBV19, the J gene TRBJ1-5; maybe TRBD1 (6 bases). This CDR3 has 14 residues. V was pared by 6 bases and J by 7 bases, with 16 bases between. From germline, CDR1 is LNHDA and CDR2 SQIVND (reference sequence).

DNA of the CDR3: TGTGCCAGCAGCTTAAGCGGAAGGACTAGCCTTGGCGGTGAGCAGTTCTTC. This encodes CASSLSGRTSLGGEQFF. The gene calls are TRBV7-3 and TRBJ2-1, with TRBD2 matching over 8 bases. The germline CDR1 and CDR2 sequences are SGHTA and FQGTGA. The V segment lost 1 base and the J segment 9 bases; nucleotides outside the gene matches: 14. The CDR3 covers 17 residues.

This chain connects TRBV6-5 to TRBJ2-1; TRBD2 agrees at 7 bases. The junction had 10 bases not matched to a gene; V was cut back by 7 bases and J by 4 bases. There are 15 residues in the CDR3. Germline V CDR1 and CDR2: MNHEY, SVGAGI. In DNA, the CDR3 is TGTGCCAGCACCCCCCAAGGGGAGGGTTACAATGAGCAGTTCTTC. Translated: CASTPQGEGYNEQFF.